This T cell receptor beta chain was sequenced during a study of CD8 T cells in Susac syndrome. Looking at the study overall: At blood draw, Susac syndrome patients were therapy-naive, on corticosteroids, or on intravenous immunoglobulin alone.

It was with random hexamers that roughly 0.45 to 1 ug RNA was reverse transcribed. TCRdb reprocessed the immunoSEQ multiplex PCR reads with MiXCR, giving one entry per CDR3 protein. Among 240,000 or so distinct CDR3 sequences listed, 90% to 97% were seen once. The diagnostic criteria were recently defined, and patients with Susac syndrome met them for definite or probable disease. TEMRA cells underwent FACS enrichment and CD8+ and CD4+ T cells underwent negative isolation. The CDR3 has 14 residues. J gave up 4 bases and V 4 bases, and 9 bases lay outside the gene matches. Germline V gives CDR1 DFQATT, CDR2 SNEGSKA (reference sequence).

The TCR comes from a human donor with Susac syndrome. This chain links TRBV20-1 with TRBJ1-2, with 7 bases that match TRBD1. The sample was CD4+ T cells from PBMCs. The CDR3 coding sequence is TGCAGTGCTACCTATGGACAGGCCCCCTATGGCTACACCTTC. Translated: CSATYGQAPYGYTF.